This record looks at one T cell receptor (beta chain) sequence and its context. Antigen specificity is unknown. TCRdb ran MiXCR on the 5' RACE reads and lists one entry per CDR3 protein. The sample contains 1.5 million or so distinct CDR3 sequences, 25% to 35% of which appear only once. The data belong to a study of identical twins. Overall study findings and caveats: Twins showed weaker excess sharing in their beta out-of-frame sequences. Twins shared out-of-frame alpha sequences with excess low generation probability.

V was cut by 7 bases and J by 1 base, with 14 bases left in between. Germline loops: CDR1 MNHNS, CDR2 SASEGT. The CDR3 consists of 15 residues. V is TRBV6-1 and J is TRBJ2-1; D call uncertain. The sequenced sample consisted of cord blood. The clonotype originates from a newborn girl in good health. The CDR3 sequence is CASIIYYLSYNEQFF. The DNA of the CDR3 is TGTGCCAGCATTATCTACTACCTTTCCTACAATGAGCAGTTCTTC.